The present T cell receptor beta chain was sequenced within a study of T cell repertoires in cytomegalovirus infection. Overall study context: CMV infection together with matching HLA type was indicated by public TCR beta signatures. General observations from the study: There were HLA-C-restricted CMV-specific TCR beta clonotypes dominating the ex vivo response. Individuals carrying CMV plus the relevant HLA were identified by cumulative frequency of public TCR beta families.

TCRdb re-called the reads with MiXCR, one entry per CDR3 protein. The repertoire includes 160,000 or so distinct CDR3 sequences, under 20% of them detected once, and around a sixth sits in the top ten. This clonotype occurred many times. The antigen is undetermined. The CDR3 runs 16 residues. Trimming removed 1 base at V and 9 bases at J, with 19 bases between. Germline lookup yields CDR1 SEHNR and CDR2 FQNEAQ (reference sequence). The J gene is TRBJ2-1, the V gene TRBV7-9, with D perhaps matching TRBD1 or TRBD2 (5 bases each). The sequenced material came from CD8+ T cells from PBMCs. This clonotype was sampled from a human donor in good health (CMV status not recorded). Some clones in this sample may be carry-over from other donors' samples. The CDR3 spells CASSLEGVRAFPEQFF. As DNA, the CDR3 is TGTGCCAGCAGCTTAGAAGGGGTGCGGGCATTCCCTGAGCAGTTCTTC.